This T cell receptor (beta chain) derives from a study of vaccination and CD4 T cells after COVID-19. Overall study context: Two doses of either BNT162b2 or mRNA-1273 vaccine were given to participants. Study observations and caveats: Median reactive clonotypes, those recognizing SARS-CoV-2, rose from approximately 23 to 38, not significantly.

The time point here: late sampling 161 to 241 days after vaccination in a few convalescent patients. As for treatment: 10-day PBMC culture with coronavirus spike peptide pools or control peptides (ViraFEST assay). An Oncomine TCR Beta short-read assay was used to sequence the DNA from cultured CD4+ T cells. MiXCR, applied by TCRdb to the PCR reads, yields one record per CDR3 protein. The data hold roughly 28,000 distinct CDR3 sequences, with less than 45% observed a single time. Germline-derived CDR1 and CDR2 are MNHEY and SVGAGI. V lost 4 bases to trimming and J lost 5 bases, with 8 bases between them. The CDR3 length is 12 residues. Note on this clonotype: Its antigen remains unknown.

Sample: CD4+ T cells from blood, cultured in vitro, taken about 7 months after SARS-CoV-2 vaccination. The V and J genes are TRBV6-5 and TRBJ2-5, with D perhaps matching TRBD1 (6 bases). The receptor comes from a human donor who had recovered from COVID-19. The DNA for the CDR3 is TGTGCCAGCAGTTGGGGGCAGGAGACCCAGTACTTC. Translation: CASSWGQETQYF.